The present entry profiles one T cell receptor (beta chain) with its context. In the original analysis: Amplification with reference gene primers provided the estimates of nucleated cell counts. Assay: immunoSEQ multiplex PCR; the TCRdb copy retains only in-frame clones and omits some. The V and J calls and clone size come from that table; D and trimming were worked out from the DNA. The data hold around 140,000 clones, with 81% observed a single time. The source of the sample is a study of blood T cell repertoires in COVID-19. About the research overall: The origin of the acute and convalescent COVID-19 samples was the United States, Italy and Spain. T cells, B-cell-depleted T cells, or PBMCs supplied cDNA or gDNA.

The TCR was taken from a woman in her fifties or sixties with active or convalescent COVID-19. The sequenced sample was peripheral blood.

CDR3 loop: CSVKTGTEAFF. The DNA for the CDR3 is TGCAGCGTCAAGACAGGAACTGAAGCTTTCTTT. The chain links TRBV29-1 to TRBJ1-1, with a possible D match to TRBD1 (6 bases). V lost 6 bases, J lost 5 bases, and 10 bases lay in between. Germline CDR1 and CDR2: SQVTM and ANQGSEA. The CDR3 covers 11 residues.